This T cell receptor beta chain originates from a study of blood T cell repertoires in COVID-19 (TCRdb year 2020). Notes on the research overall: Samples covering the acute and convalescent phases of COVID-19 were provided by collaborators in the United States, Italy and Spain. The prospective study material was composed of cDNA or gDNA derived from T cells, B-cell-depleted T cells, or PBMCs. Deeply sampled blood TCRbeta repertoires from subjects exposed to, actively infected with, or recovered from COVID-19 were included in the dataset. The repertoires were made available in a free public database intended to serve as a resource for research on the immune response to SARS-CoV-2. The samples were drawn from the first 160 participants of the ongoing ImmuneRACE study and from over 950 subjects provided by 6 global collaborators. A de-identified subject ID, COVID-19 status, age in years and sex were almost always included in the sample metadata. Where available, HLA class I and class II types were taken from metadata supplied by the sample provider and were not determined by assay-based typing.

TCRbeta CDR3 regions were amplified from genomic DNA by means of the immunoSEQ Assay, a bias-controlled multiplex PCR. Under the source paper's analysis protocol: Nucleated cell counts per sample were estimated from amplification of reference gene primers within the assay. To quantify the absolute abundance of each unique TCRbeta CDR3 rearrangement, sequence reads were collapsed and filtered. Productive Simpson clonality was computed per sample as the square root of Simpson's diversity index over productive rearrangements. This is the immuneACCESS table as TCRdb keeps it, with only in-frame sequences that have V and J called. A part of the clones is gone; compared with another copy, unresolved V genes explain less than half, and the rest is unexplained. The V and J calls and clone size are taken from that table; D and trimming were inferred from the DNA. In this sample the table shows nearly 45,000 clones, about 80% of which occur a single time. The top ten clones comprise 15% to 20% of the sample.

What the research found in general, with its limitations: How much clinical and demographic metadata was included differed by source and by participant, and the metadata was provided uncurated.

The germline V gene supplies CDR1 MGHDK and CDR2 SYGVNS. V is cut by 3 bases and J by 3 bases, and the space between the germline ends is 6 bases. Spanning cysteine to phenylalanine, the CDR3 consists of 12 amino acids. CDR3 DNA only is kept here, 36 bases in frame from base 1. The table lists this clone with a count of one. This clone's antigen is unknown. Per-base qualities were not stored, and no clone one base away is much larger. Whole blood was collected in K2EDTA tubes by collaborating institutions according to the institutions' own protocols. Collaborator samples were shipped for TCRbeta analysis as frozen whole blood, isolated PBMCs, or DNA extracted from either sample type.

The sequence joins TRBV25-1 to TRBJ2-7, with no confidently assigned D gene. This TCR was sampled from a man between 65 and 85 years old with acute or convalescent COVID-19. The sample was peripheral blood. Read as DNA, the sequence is TGTGCCAGCAGTGACAGGCGCTACGAGCAGTACTTC. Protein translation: CASSDRRYEQYF.